Listed below are T cell receptor beta chains from one sample, sequenced in a study of T cell repertoires in cytomegalovirus infection. MiXCR, run by TCRdb on the reads, gives a single entry per CDR3 protein. The sample has roughly 190,000 distinct CDR3 sequences; 7.5% to 10% are singletons. The sequenced material came from PBMCs. These receptors were taken from a human donor in good health (CMV status not recorded). Some clones in this sample may be carry-over from other donors' samples. The CDR3 runs from the conserved cysteine through the conserved F or W. The D gene is left open where the match is weak. Some rows have no size entry. The others give once, few or many, or a class for an expanded clone.

CASSRKPSGGVTDTQYF	TGTGCCAGCAGCCGCAAACCTAGCGGGGGGGTCACAGATACGCAGTATTTT	TRBV11-2	TRBJ2-3	few	TRBD2	17
CASSLSQPGANVLTF	TGTGCCAGCAGTTTATCGCAGCCTGGGGCCAACGTCCTGACTTTC	TRBV12-3/TRBV12-4	TRBJ2-6	many	.	15
CATSRAPTEVDTIYF	TGTGCCACCAGCAGAGCACCGACAGAGGTAGACACCATATATTTT	TRBV15	TRBJ1-3	few	.	15
CSARFERTVDTEAFF	TGCAGTGCTAGGTTTGAGCGGACAGTAGACACTGAAGCTTTCTTT	TRBV20-1	TRBJ1-1	many	.	15
CASSQEVGTVSYF	TGTGCCAGCAGCCAAGAAGTTGGGACAGTTTCGTATTTT	TRBV14	TRBJ2-3	few	TRBD1	13
CASIQGGSRSEAFF	TGTGCCAGCATCCAGGGGGGCAGTAGGTCTGAAGCTTTCTTT	TRBV6-5	TRBJ1-1	.	TRBD1	14
CASSAQGLGNSPLHF	TGTGCCAGCAGTGCACAGGGACTCGGGAATTCACCCCTCCACTTT	TRBV12-3/TRBV12-4	TRBJ1-6	many	.	15
CASSRGGQGNTEAFF	TGTGCCAGCAGCCGCGGGGGGCAGGGAAATACTGAAGCTTTCTTT	TRBV7-9	TRBJ1-1	many	.	15
CASSGRVSYGYTF	TGTGCCAGCAGCGGCAGGGTGAGCTATGGCTACACCTTC	TRBV7-2	TRBJ1-2	many	.	13
CASKRGNWGTHYF	TGTGCCAGCAAGCGCGGTAATTGGGGGACCCATTACTTC	TRBV7-2	TRBJ2-5	once	.	13
CASSYPWGGVREDQPQHF	TGTGCCAGCAGTTACCCCTGGGGGGGCGTTCGTGAGGATCAGCCCCAGCATTTT	TRBV6-2/TRBV6-3	TRBJ1-5	.	.	18
CASSRDRVSNQPQHF	TGTGCCAGCAGCCGGGACAGGGTGAGCAATCAGCCCCAGCATTTT	TRBV7-2	TRBJ1-5	many	TRBD1	15
CASSLGLADVSYEQYF	TGTGCCAGCAGCTTGGGACTAGCGGATGTCTCCTACGAGCAGTACTTC	TRBV7-9	TRBJ2-7	many	TRBD2	16
CASSPVGGAGGELFF	TGTGCCAGCAGCCCTGTCGGGGGAGCGGGCGGGGAGCTGTTTTTT	TRBV7-2	TRBJ2-2	many	.	15
CASSLGQGLFQPQHF	TGTGCCAGCAGCTTGGGACAGGGACTATTCCAGCCCCAGCATTTT	TRBV7-2	TRBJ1-5	many	TRBD1	15
CASSIGFDQPQHF	TGTGCCAGTAGTATAGGATTCGATCAGCCCCAGCATTTT	TRBV19	TRBJ1-5	.	.	13
CASSFDTVNTEAFF	TGCGCCAGCAGCTTTGACACAGTGAACACTGAAGCTTTCTTT	TRBV5-1	TRBJ1-1	once	.	14
CSARIPGGQRLPKNIQYF	TGCAGTGCTAGGATCCCGGGTGGGCAGCGGCTACCCAAAAACATTCAGTACTTC	TRBV20-1	TRBJ2-4	.	.	18
CSVGTSFSSSYNEQFF	TGCAGCGTGGGGACTAGCTTTTCCAGCTCCTACAATGAGCAGTTCTTC	TRBV29-1	TRBJ2-1	many	TRBD2	16
CASSLLQGPYEQYF	TGTGCCAGCAGCTTACTTCAGGGGCCCTACGAGCAGTACTTC	TRBV7-2	TRBJ2-7	many	.	14
CASSILHLTGAGNQPQHF	TGTGCCAGTAGTATCCTACACCTGACAGGGGCCGGCAATCAGCCCCAGCATTTT	TRBV19	TRBJ1-5	many	TRBD1	18
CSARPDRQQTRQFF	TGCAGTGCTAGGCCTGACAGACAACAAACGAGGCAGTTCTTC	TRBV20-1	TRBJ2-1	.	.	14
CAFSGSRTDTQYF	TGTGCCTTTAGCGGGAGTAGGACAGATACGCAGTATTTT	TRBV7-9	TRBJ2-3	few	TRBD2	13
CASTRTAPNAEAFF	TGTGCCAGCACCCGGACAGCCCCTAACGCTGAAGCTTTCTTT	TRBV27	TRBJ1-1	.	.	14
CASSESRGAGRNEQFF	TGTGCCAGCAGTGAAAGTCGAGGGGCAGGTAGGAATGAGCAGTTCTTC	TRBV2	TRBJ2-1	few	.	16
CASSLGGVSYNEQFF	TGTGCCAGCAGCTTAGGTGGCGTCTCCTACAATGAGCAGTTCTTC	TRBV7-2	TRBJ2-1	many	.	15
CSVFTTGQETQYF	TGCAGCGTTTTCACAACGGGTCAAGAGACCCAGTACTTC	TRBV29-1	TRBJ2-5	few	.	13
CASSSDRENYGYTF	TGTGCCAGCAGCTCCGACAGGGAGAACTATGGCTACACCTTC	TRBV7-9	TRBJ1-2	many	TRBD1	14
CASSLTPFLGETQYF	TGCGCCAGCAGCTTGACCCCTTTCCTGGGAGAGACCCAGTACTTC	TRBV5-1	TRBJ2-5	.	.	15
CASSPSPGEGNEQFF	TGTGCCAGCTCACCATCTCCGGGAGAGGGCAATGAGCAGTTCTTC	TRBV18	TRBJ2-1	few	.	15
CATGSGGANEQFF	TGTGCCACCGGGAGCGGGGGGGCAAATGAGCAGTTCTTC	TRBV24-1	TRBJ2-1	many	TRBD2	13
CASSEDYGYTF	TGTGCCAGCAGTGAGGATTATGGCTACACCTTC	TRBV2	TRBJ1-2	many	.	11
CASSSGTFKKNQPQHF	TGTGCCAGCAGTTCCGGGACTTTCAAGAAAAATCAGCCCCAGCATTTT	TRBV28	TRBJ1-5	many	.	16
CASSASDLTDTQYF	TGTGCCAGCAGCGCTAGCGATTTGACAGATACGCAGTATTTT	TRBV9	TRBJ2-3	.	.	14
CASSYRQNTEAFF	TGTGCCAGCAGTTACAGACAGAACACTGAAGCTTTCTTT	TRBV6-2/TRBV6-3	TRBJ1-1	many	.	13
CASTGTGHGYTF	TGTGCCAGTACCGGGACAGGGCATGGCTACACCTTC	TRBV19	TRBJ1-2	many	TRBD1	12
CASSIRTANYGYTF	TGTGCCAGTAGTATTAGGACGGCGAACTATGGCTACACCTTC	TRBV19	TRBJ1-2	.	.	14
CASSLGLAGYYEQYF	TGTGCCAGTAGTTTGGGACTAGCGGGCTACTACGAGCAGTACTTC	TRBV19	TRBJ2-7	.	TRBD2	15
CSARGVAGVSNEQFF	TGCAGCGCCCGGGGGGTTGCGGGAGTGAGCAATGAGCAGTTCTTC	TRBV20-1	TRBJ2-1	.	TRBD2	15
CASSWDRASEAFF	TGTGCCAGCAGTTGGGACAGGGCGAGTGAAGCTTTCTTT	TRBV11-2	TRBJ1-1	many	TRBD1	13
CAISDLETQYF	TGTGCCATCAGTGATTTGGAGACCCAGTACTTC	TRBV10-3	TRBJ2-5	many	.	11
CASSLARWDTGELFF	TGTGCCAGCAGCTTAGCACGTTGGGACACCGGGGAGCTGTTTTTT	TRBV7-6	TRBJ2-2	few	.	15
CASTDGGQNTGELFF	TGTGCCAGTACGGACGGGGGGCAGAACACCGGGGAGCTGTTTTTT	TRBV28	TRBJ2-2	many	.	15
CASSRIQGNKNIQYF	TGTGCCAGCAGCCGAATACAGGGGAACAAAAACATTCAGTACTTC	TRBV11-2	TRBJ2-4	many	TRBD1	15
CASSVRVTETQYF	TGTGCCAGCAGTGTTAGGGTAACAGAGACCCAGTACTTC	TRBV25-1	TRBJ2-5	few	.	13
CASRGQDTGELFF	TGTGCCAGCAGGGGGCAGGACACCGGGGAGCTGTTTTTT	TRBV28	TRBJ2-2	.	.	13
CASTEEETQYF	TGCGCCAGCACAGAAGAAGAGACCCAGTACTTC	TRBV5-1	TRBJ2-5	.	.	11
CSVVLDRGRETQYF	TGCAGCGTTGTATTGGACAGGGGGCGAGAGACCCAGTACTTC	TRBV29-1	TRBJ2-5	many	TRBD1	14
CASIKQSSTQETQYF	TGTGCCAGCATCAAACAGTCGAGTACCCAAGAGACCCAGTACTTC	TRBV7-3	TRBJ2-5	.	.	15
CASSPRGPNQPQHF	TGTGCCAGCAGTCCCCGGGGTCCCAATCAGCCCCAGCATTTT	TRBV6-1	TRBJ1-5	many	.	14